This T cell receptor beta chain emerged from a study of post-analysis software for immune sequencing data. Study-level information: Relapsing-remitting, secondary progressive and progressive-relapsing forms made up the multiple sclerosis disease courses.

This clonotype was counted only a few times. Antigen: not known. TCR beta libraries were prepared from cDNA with unique molecular identifiers. T cells numbering about 0.95 to 10 million gave rise to some 500,000 cDNA molecules. Each CDR3 protein gets one entry after TCRdb re-called the PCR reads with MiXCR. The data show 700,000 to 900,000 distinct CDR3 sequences, more than 45% seen once. Study-wide findings and caveats: Five or six TRBV segments, TRBV5-6, TRBV5-1 and TRBV20-1 among them, were found more frequent in patients than controls.

Per the germline V gene, CDR1 is DFQATT and CDR2 is SNEGSKA (reference sequence). Trimming left V 3 bases short and J 4 bases short, with 10 bases between. This CDR3 comprises 13 residues. The sequence was collected from a girl between 10 and 17 years old with multiple sclerosis. The sample was blood. The V call is TRBV20-1, the J call TRBJ2-1; no firm D call. CDR3 residues: CSASLVGYNEQFF. The CDR3 coding sequence is TGCAGTGCTAGCCTAGTGGGGTACAATGAGCAGTTCTTC.